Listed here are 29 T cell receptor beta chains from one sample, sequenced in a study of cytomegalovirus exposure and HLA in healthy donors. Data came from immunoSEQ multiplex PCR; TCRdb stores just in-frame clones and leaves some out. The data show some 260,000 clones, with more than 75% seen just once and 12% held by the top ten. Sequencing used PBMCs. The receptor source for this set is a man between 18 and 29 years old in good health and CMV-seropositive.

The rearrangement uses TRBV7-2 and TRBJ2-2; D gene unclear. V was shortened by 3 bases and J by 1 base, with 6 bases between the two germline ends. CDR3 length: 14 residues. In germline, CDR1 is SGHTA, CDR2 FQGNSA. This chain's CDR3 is CASSFDGNTGELFF. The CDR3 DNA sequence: TGTGCCAGCAGCTTCGACGGGAACACCGGGGAGCTGTTTTTT.

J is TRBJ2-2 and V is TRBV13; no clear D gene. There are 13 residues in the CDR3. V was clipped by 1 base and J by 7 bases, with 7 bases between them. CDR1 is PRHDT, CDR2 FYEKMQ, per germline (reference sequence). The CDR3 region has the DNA TGTGCCAGCAGCTTAGCAGGCATCGGGGAGCTGTTTTTT. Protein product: CASSLAGIGELFF.

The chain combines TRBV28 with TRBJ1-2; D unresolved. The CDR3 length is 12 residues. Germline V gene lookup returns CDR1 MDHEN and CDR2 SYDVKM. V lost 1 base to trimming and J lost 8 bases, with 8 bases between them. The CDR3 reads CASSLLGQGYTF. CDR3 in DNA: TGTGCCAGCAGTTTATTGGGCCAAGGCTACACCTTC.

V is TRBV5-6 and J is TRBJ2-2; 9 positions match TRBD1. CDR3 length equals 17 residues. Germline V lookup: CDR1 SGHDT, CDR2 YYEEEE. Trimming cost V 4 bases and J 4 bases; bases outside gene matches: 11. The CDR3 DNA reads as TGTGCCAGCAGCGTACCGGGACAGGGTTCCGCCACCGGGGAGCTGTTTTTT. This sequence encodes CASSVPGQGSATGELFF.

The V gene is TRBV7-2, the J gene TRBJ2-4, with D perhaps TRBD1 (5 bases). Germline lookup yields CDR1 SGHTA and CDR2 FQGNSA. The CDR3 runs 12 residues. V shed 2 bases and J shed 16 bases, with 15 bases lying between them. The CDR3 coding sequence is TGTGCCAGCAGCTTACTTGGAGAGACAGTTTACTTC. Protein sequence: CASSLLGETVYF.

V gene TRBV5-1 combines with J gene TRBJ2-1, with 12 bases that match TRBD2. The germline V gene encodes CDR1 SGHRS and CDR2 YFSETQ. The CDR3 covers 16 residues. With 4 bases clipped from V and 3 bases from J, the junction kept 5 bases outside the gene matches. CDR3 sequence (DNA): TGCGCCAGCAGCGTAGGGACTAGCGGGTTCTACAATGAGCAGTTCTTC. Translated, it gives CASSVGTSGFYNEQFF.

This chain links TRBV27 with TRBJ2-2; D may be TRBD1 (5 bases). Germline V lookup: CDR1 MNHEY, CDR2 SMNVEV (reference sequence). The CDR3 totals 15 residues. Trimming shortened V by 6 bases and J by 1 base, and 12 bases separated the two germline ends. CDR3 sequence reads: CASRSGSLNTGELFF. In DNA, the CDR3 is TGTGCCAGCAGATCAGGGTCTCTGAACACCGGGGAGCTGTTTTTT.

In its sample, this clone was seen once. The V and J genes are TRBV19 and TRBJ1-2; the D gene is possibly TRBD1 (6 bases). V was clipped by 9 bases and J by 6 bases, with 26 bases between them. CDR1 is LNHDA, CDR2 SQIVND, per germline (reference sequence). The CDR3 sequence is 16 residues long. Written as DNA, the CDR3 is TGTGCCAGCAGACGGGACACCCGTGCCCTTGGGAATGGCTACACCTTC. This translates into CASRRDTRALGNGYTF.

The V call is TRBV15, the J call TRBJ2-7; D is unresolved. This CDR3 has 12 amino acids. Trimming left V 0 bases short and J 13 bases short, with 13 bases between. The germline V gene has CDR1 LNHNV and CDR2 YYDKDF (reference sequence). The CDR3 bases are TGTGCCACCAGCAGAGATGGGCGAAGAGCCTACTTC. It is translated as CATSRDGRRAYF.

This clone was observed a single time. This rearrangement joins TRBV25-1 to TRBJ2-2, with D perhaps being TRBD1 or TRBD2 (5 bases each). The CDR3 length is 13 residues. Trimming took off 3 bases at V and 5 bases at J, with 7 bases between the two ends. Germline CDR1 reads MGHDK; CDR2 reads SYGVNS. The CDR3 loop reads CASSDWGTGELFF. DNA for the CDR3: TGTGCCAGCAGTGATTGGGGGACCGGGGAGCTGTTTTTT.

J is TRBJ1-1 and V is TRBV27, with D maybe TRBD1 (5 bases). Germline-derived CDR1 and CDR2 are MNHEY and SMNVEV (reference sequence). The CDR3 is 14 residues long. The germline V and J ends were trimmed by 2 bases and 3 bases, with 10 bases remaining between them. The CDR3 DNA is TGTGCCAGCAGTTTAATCAGGGTGGACACTGAAGCTTTCTTT. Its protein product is CASSLIRVDTEAFF.

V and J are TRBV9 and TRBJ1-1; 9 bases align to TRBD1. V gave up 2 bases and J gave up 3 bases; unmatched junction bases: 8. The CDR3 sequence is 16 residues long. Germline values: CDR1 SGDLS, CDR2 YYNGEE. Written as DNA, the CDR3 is TGTGCCAGCAGCGTTCAGGGACAGGGTCGGGACACTGAAGCTTTCTTT. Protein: CASSVQGQGRDTEAFF.

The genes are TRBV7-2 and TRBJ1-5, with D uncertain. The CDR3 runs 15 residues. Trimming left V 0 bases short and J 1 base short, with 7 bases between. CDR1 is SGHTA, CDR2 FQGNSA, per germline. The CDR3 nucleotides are TGTGCCAGCAGCTTAGCTTACGGGAGCAATCAGCCCCAGCATTTT. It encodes CASSLAYGSNQPQHF.

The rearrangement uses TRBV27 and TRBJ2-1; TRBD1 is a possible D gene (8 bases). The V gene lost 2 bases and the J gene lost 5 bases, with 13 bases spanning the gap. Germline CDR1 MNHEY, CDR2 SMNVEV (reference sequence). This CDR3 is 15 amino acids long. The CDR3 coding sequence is TGTGCCAGCAGTTTAAGCGGGACAGGTAACAATGAGCAGTTCTTC. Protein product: CASSLSGTGNNEQFF.

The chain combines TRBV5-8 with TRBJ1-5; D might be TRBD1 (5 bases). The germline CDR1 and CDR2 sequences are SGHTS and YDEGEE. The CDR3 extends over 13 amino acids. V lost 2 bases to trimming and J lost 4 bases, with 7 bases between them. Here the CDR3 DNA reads TGTGCCAGCAGCTTTGGGGCTAATCAGCCCCAGCATTTT. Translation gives CASSFGANQPQHF.

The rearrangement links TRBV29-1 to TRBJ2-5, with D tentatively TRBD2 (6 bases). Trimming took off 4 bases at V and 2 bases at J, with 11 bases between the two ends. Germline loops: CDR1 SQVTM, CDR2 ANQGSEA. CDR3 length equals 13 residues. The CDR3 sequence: CSVGGVRQETQYF. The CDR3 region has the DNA TGCAGCGTTGGCGGGGTCCGACAAGAGACCCAGTACTTC.

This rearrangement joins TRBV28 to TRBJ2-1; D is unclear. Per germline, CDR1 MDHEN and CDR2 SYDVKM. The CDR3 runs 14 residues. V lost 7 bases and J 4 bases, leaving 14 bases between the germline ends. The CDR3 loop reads CASTLRVEYNEQFF. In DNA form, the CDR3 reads TGTGCCAGCACCCTAAGGGTAGAGTACAATGAGCAGTTCTTC.

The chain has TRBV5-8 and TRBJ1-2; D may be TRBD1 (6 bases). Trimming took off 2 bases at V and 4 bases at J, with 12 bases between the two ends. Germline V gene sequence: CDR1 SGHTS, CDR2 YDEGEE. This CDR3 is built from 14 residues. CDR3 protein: CASSLGRGAYGYTF. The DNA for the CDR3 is TGTGCCAGCAGCTTAGGCAGGGGAGCCTATGGCTACACCTTC.

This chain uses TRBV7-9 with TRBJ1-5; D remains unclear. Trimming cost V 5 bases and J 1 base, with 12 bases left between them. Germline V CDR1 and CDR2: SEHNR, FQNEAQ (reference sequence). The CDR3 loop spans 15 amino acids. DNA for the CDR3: TGTGCCAGCAGCCGTTCTGGGTCAAGCAATCAGCCCCAGCATTTT. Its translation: CASSRSGSSNQPQHF.

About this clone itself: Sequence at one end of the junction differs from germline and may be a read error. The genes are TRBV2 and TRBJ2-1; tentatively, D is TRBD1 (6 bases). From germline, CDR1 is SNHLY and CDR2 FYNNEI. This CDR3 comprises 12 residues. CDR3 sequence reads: CASSEAADRTVF. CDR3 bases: TGTGCCAGCAGTGAAGCGGCTGACAGGACCGTCTTC.

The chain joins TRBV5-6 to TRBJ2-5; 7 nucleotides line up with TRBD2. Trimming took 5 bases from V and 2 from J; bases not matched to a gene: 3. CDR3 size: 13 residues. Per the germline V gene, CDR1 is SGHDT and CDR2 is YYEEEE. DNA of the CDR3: TGTGCCAGCAGGGGAGGGAGTCAAGAGACCCAGTACTTC. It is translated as CASRGGSQETQYF.

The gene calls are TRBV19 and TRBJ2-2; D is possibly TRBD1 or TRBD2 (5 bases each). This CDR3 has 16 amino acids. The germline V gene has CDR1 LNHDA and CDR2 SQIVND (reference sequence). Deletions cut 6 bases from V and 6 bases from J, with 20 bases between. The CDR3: CASSSWDREFAGELFF. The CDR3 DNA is TGTGCCAGTAGCTCTTGGGACCGGGAATTCGCCGGGGAGCTGTTTTTT.

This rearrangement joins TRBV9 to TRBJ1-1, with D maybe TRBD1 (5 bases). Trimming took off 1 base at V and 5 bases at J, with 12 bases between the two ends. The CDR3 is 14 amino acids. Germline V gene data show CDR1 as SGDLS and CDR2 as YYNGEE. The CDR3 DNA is TGTGCCAGCAGCGTACAACCAGGGATTACTGAAGCTTTCTTT. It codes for CASSVQPGITEAFF.

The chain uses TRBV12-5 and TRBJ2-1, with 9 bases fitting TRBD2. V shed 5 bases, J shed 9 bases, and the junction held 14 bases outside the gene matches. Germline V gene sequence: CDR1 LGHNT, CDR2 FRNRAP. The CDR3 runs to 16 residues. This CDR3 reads CASGPPAGLAGSEQFF. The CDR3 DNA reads TGTGCTAGTGGTCCACCCGCGGGACTAGCTGGCAGTGAGCAGTTCTTC.

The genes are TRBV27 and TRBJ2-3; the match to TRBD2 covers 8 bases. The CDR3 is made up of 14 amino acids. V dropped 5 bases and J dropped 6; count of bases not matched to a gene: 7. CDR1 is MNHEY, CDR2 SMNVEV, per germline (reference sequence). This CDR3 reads CASSGREAHDTQYF. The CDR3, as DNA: TGTGCCAGCAGTGGGCGGGAGGCTCACGATACGCAGTATTTT.

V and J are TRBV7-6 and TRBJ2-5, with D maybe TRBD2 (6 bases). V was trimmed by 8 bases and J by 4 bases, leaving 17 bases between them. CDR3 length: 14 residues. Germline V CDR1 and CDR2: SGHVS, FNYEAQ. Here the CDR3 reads CASFNGRTGETQYF. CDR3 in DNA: TGTGCCAGCTTCAACGGGAGAACAGGAGAGACCCAGTACTTC.

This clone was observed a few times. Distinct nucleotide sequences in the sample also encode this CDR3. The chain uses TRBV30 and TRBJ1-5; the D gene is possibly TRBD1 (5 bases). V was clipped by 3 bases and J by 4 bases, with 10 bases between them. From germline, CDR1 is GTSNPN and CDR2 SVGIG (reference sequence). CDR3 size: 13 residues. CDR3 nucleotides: TGTGCCTGGAGCGTTCAGGGAAATCAGCCCCAGCATTTT. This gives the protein CAWSVQGNQPQHF.

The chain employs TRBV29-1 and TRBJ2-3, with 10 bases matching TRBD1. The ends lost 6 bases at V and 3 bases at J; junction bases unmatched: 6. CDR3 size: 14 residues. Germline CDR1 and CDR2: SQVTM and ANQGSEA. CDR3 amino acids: CSVTGQGLTDTQYF. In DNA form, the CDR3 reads TGCAGCGTGACGGGACAGGGGTTGACAGATACGCAGTATTTT.

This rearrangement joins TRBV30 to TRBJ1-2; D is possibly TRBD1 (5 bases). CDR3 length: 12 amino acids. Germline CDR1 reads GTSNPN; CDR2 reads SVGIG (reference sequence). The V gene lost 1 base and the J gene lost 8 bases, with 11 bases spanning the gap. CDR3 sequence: CAWSEGVRGYTF. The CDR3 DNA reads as TGTGCCTGGAGTGAAGGGGTGCGGGGCTACACCTTC.